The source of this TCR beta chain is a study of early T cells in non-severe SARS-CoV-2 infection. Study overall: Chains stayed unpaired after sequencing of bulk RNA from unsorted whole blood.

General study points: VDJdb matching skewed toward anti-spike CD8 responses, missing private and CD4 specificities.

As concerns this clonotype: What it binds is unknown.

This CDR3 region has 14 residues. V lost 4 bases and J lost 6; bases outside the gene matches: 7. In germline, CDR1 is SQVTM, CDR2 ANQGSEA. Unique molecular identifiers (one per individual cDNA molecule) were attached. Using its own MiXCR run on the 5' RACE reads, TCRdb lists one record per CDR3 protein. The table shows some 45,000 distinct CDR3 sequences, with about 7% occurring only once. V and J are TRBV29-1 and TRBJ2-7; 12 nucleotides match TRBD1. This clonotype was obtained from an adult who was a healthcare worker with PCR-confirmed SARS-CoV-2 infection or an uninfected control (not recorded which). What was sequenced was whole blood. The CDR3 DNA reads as TGCAGCGTTGTTCGGGACAGGGGGCGCGGCGAGCAGTACTTC. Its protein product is CSVVRDRGRGEQYF.